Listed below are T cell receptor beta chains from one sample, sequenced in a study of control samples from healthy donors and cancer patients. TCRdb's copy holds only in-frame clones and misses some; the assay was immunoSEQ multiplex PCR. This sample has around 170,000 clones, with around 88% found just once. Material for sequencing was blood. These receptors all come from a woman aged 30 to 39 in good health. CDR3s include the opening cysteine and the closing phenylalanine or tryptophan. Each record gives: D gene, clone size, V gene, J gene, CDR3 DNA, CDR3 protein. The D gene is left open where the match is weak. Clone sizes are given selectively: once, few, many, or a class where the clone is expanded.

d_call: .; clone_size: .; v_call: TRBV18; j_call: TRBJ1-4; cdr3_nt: TGTGCCAGCTCACGAGACAGGCCCAATGAAAAACTGTTTTTT; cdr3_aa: CASSRDRPNEKLFF
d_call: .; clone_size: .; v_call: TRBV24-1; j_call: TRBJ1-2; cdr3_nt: TGTGCCACCGACCTCGGAAGGTATGGCTACACCTTC; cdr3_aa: CATDLGRYGYTF
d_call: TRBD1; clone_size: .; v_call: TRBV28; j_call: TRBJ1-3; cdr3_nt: TGTGCCAGCGCCGGACAGGGAAACTCTGGAAACACCATATATTTT; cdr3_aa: CASAGQGNSGNTIYF
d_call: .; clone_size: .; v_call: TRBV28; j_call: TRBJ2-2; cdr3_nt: TGTGCCGGCAGTTTACAACGGGCCGGGGAGCTGTTTTTT; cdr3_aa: CAGSLQRAGELFF
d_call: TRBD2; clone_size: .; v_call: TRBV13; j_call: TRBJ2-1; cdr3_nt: TGTGCCAGCAGCACCCTAGCGGGCAGCTCCTACAATGAGCAGTTCTTC; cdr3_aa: CASSTLAGSSYNEQFF
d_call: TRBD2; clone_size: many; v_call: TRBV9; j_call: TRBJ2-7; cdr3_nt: TGTGCCAGCAGCGTAGGGGGGACTAGCGAGTACGAGCAGTACTTC; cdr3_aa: CASSVGGTSEYEQYF
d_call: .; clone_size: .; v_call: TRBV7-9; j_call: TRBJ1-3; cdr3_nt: TGTGCCAGCAGCTTGACCGTCCGGGCCTCCTCTGGAAACACCATATATTTT; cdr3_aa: CASSLTVRASSGNTIYF
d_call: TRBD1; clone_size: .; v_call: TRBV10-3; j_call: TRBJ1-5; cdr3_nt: TGTGCCATCAAAGCGACAGGGGGCAATCAGCCCCAGCATTTT; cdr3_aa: CAIKATGGNQPQHF
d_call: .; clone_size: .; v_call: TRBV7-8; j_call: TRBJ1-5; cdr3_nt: TGTGCCAGCAGCTTAGTGAGCGGACGCAATCAGCCCCAGCATTTT; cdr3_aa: CASSLVSGRNQPQHF
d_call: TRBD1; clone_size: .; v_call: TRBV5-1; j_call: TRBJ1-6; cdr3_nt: TGCGCCAGCAGCACAGGGGATTGGGGCGTTTCACCCCTCCACTTT; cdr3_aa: CASSTGDWGVSPLHF
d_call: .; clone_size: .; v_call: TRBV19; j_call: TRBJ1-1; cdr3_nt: TGTGCCAGTAGTATAGGGCCGGGGCGGAACACTGAAGCTTTCTTT; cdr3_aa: CASSIGPGRNTEAFF
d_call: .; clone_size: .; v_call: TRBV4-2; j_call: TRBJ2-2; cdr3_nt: TGTGCCAGCAGCCAAGATCGGGCTGCAGACACCGGGGAGCTGTTTTTT; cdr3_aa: CASSQDRAADTGELFF
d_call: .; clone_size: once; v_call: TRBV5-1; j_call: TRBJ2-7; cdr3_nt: TGCGCCAGCAGCTTTGCGGGGAACAGCTACGAGCAGTACTTC; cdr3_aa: CASSFAGNSYEQYF
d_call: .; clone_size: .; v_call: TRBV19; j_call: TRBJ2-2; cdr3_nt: TGTGCCAGTAGAGGGAACACCGGGGAGCTGTTTTTT; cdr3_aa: CASRGNTGELFF
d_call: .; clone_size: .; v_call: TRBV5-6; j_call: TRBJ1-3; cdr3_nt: TGTGCCAGCGGGCAAGGGACGTCCGGAAACACCATATATTTT; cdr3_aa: CASGQGTSGNTIYF
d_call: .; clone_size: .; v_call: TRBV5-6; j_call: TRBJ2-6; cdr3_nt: TGTGCCAGCATCCTATCTGGGGCCAACGTCCTGACTTTC; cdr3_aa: CASILSGANVLTF